The 8 T cell receptor beta chains given below trace back to one sample, sequenced in a study of radiation and T cells in renal cell carcinoma. Regarding time point: baseline pretreatment blood. The treatment was: 15 Gy SBRT to primary tumor, nephrectomy 4 weeks later. The protocol was immunoSEQ multiplex PCR, while the TCRdb copy is restricted to in-frame clones and leaves out a portion. This table holds approximately 100,000 clones, 75% to 90% found once. The sequencing used blood, collected from a patient whose treatment included radiotherapy and nephrectomy. The receptors stem from a man aged 45 to 65 with renal cell carcinoma.

The genes are TRBV27 and TRBJ2-1; 7 positions agree with TRBD2. The CDR3 is 14 amino acids. The junction had 7 bases not matched to a gene; V was cut back by 7 bases and J by 4 bases. Germline CDR1 and CDR2: MNHEY and SMNVEV (reference sequence). The CDR3 spells CASNSGLGYNEQFF. The CDR3 nucleotides are TGTGCCAGCAATAGCGGGTTAGGGTACAATGAGCAGTTCTTC.

The CDR3 region has the DNA TGTGCCAGCAGCCCGGGACACCAAAACACTGAAGCTTTCTTT. Protein product: CASSPGHQNTEAFF. The chain couples TRBV7-2 to TRBJ1-1; maybe TRBD1 (6 bases). The CDR3 has 14 residues. Trimming removed 5 bases at V and 2 bases at J, with 12 bases between. Germline-derived CDR1 and CDR2 are SGHTA and FQGNSA.

V gene TRBV18 combines with J gene TRBJ2-5; D not resolved. Trimming removed 6 bases at V and 5 bases at J, with 13 bases between. Germline V gives CDR1 KGHSH, CDR2 LQKENI. CDR3 length equals 13 residues. The DNA of the CDR3 is TGTGCCAGCTCCCGCCAAGGGTTGGAGACCCAGTACTTC. Amino acid sequence: CASSRQGLETQYF.

J is TRBJ2-2 and V is TRBV9; 7 bases agree with TRBD2. J lost 0 bases, V lost 5 bases, and 1 base had no gene match. In germline, CDR1 is SGDLS, CDR2 YYNGEE. CDR3 size: 14 residues. CDR3 nucleotides: TGTGCCAGCAGACTAGCGCCGAACACCGGGGAGCTGTTTTTT. This codes for CASRLAPNTGELFF.

This clone was observed a handful of times. The gene calls are TRBV7-9 and TRBJ1-2; tentatively, D is TRBD1 (6 bases). Germline V gives CDR1 SEHNR, CDR2 FQNEAQ (reference sequence). CDR3 length: 13 amino acids. Deletions cut 2 bases from V and 7 bases from J, with 11 bases between. The DNA for the CDR3 is TGTGCCAGCAGCTTAACACAGGGCTCTGGCTACACCTTC. This encodes CASSLTQGSGYTF.

The rearrangement joins TRBV5-1 to TRBJ2-1, with a possible D match to TRBD2 (5 bases). Deletions cut 1 base from V and 6 bases from J, with 11 bases between. CDR1 is SGHRS and CDR2 is YFSETQ in the germline V gene. This CDR3 is 14 amino acids long. The CDR3 DNA reads TGCGCCAGCAGCTTGCAGGTTAGCGCCAATGAGCAGTTCTTC. Amino acid sequence: CASSLQVSANEQFF.

J is TRBJ2-7 and V is TRBV20-1; 8 bases map to TRBD2. This CDR3 has 10 amino acids. Germline values: CDR1 DFQATT, CDR2 SNEGSKA (reference sequence). Unmatched junction bases numbered 2, after V lost 3 bases and J lost 10 bases. The CDR3 reads CSASSGKQYF. CDR3 coding DNA: TGCAGTGCTAGTAGCGGGAAACAGTACTTC.

This clone has just a few counts. Other DNA sequences in this specimen translate into the identical CDR3. The chain employs TRBV5-1 and TRBJ2-5, with unresolved D. The length of the CDR3 is 11 residues. V shed 3 bases and J shed 1 base, with 1 base lying between them. Germline CDR1 and CDR2: SGHRS and YFSETQ. In DNA form, the CDR3 reads TGCGCCAGCAGCTCCCAAGAGACCCAGTACTTC. It codes for CASSSQETQYF.